Shown below are 20 T cell receptor beta chains from a single sample sequenced in a study of spatial heterogeneity in lung cancer. Regarding time point: sample taken at primary tumor resection. Without sorting, whole RNA was sequenced from tumor, nontumor lung or frozen PBMC. Using its own MiXCR run on the 5' RACE reads, TCRdb lists one record per CDR3 protein. The sample contains fewer than 20,000 distinct CDR3 sequences, around 19% of which appear only once. The material sequenced was PBMCs, taken at surgery. All receptors derive from a male donor with early-stage non-small cell lung cancer.

The chain employs TRBV6-5 and TRBJ1-3; no clear D gene. Germline V gene lookup returns CDR1 MNHEY and CDR2 SVGAGI. The length of the CDR3 is 17 residues. The V gene lost 6 bases and the J gene lost 0 bases, with 18 bases spanning the gap. The CDR3 DNA reads TGTGCCAGCAGACCTATCGGACCCTTCGTCTCTGGAAACACCATATATTTT. Translated: CASRPIGPFVSGNTIYF.

The sample holds many counts of this clonotype. The V gene is TRBV29-1, the J gene TRBJ2-1; a possible D gene is TRBD2 (5 bases). Germline assignment: CDR1 SQVTM and CDR2 ANQGSEA. The CDR3 has 15 amino acids. V shed 3 bases and J shed 0 bases, with 12 bases lying between them. The CDR3 nucleotides read TGCAGCGTTGAGGCGGTAACTAGCTCCTACAATGAGCAGTTCTTC. It codes for CSVEAVTSSYNEQFF.

This chain connects TRBV2 to TRBJ2-2; 9 nucleotides line up with TRBD1. In germline, CDR1 is SNHLY, CDR2 FYNNEI. The CDR3 runs 15 residues. J lost 0 bases, V lost 7 bases, and 3 bases had no gene match. CDR3 region: CASTRTGANTGELFF. The CDR3 DNA is TGTGCCAGCACCAGGACAGGGGCGAACACCGGGGAGCTGTTTTTT.

This clonotype was recorded a few times. This chain links TRBV3-1 with TRBJ2-7; D not resolved. Deletions cut 5 bases from V and 3 bases from J, with 14 bases between. CDR3 length: 14 amino acids. Germline-derived CDR1 and CDR2 are LGHDT and YNNKEL (reference sequence). CDR3 region: CASSTSVRSYEQYF. The CDR3 DNA reads as TGTGCCAGCAGCACATCGGTTCGGAGCTACGAGCAGTACTTC.

This clonotype appeared a few times. The chain has TRBV12-3 or TRBV12-4 and TRBJ2-7; D remains unclear. V was shortened by 6 bases and J by 3 bases, with 6 bases between the two germline ends. CDR3 size: 11 residues. CDR3 amino acids: CASSYHYEQYF. In nucleotides, the CDR3 is TGTGCCAGCAGCTACCACTACGAGCAGTACTTC.

In its sample, this clonotype was seen a few times. The chain recombines TRBV6-5 with TRBJ1-1; tentative D call: TRBD1 (6 bases). The germline CDR1 and CDR2 sequences are MNHEY and SVGAGI. V was cut by 6 bases and J by 11 bases, with 16 bases left in between. The CDR3 covers 12 residues. Written as DNA, the CDR3 is TGTGCCAGCAGGGGACACCGCTCTTACGCTTTCTTT. This encodes CASRGHRSYAFF.

This clonotype appeared many times. The genes are TRBV2 and TRBJ2-1; 15 nucleotides agree with TRBD2. Germline CDR1 and CDR2: SNHLY and FYNNEI. V lost 11 bases, J lost 4 bases, and 15 bases stayed unmatched. The CDR3 runs to 18 residues. This CDR3 is CADTGTSGGWNSYNEQFF. DNA of the CDR3: TGTGCCGACACCGGGACTAGCGGGGGGTGGAATTCTTACAATGAGCAGTTCTTC.

This clonotype was seen only a few times. This rearrangement joins TRBV5-4 to TRBJ2-1; D may be TRBD1 (7 bases). The V end was cut by 3 bases, the J end by 4 bases, with 14 bases between. The CDR3 has 15 amino acids. From germline, CDR1 is SGHNT and CDR2 YYREEE (reference sequence). The CDR3 loop reads CASSWGDSEYNEQFF. The DNA of the CDR3 is TGTGCCAGCAGCTGGGGGGACAGTGAATACAATGAGCAGTTCTTC.

This clonotype was counted ten times or more. The rearrangement uses TRBV6-6 and TRBJ2-5; D unclear. Germline V gene sequence: CDR1 MNHNY, CDR2 SVGAGI (reference sequence). Deletions cut 0 bases from V and 2 bases from J, with 7 bases between. CDR3 length equals 14 residues. In DNA, the CDR3 is TGTGCCAGCAGTTACTCAGCCAGTCAAGAGACCCAGTACTTC. Its protein product is CASSYSASQETQYF.

The gene calls are TRBV2 and TRBJ1-4, with 7 bases identical to TRBD1. CDR1 and CDR2 (germline): SNHLY, FYNNEI. V lost 1 base, J lost 8 bases, and 10 bases stayed unmatched. The CDR3 sequence is 16 residues long. DNA for the CDR3: TGTGCCAGCAGTGAAGGACAGGGAGGGTTTGGCGAAAAACTGTTTTTT. Translated, it gives CASSEGQGGFGEKLFF.

This clonotype was seen at least ten times. CDR3 sequence (DNA): TGTGCCAGCAGCTTAGGAGGGGGGACTGAAGCTTTCTTT. It specifies CASSLGGGTEAFF. The chain joins TRBV7-9 to TRBJ1-1; possible D gene TRBD1, 6 bases. Germline CDR1 SEHNR, CDR2 FQNEAQ (reference sequence). The CDR3 sequence is 13 residues long. Trimming took off 1 base at V and 5 bases at J, with 8 bases between the two ends.

This chain connects TRBV18 to TRBJ1-1; no firm D call. The CDR3 runs 14 residues. CDR1 KGHSH and CDR2 LQKENI come from the germline V gene. V was clipped by 3 bases and J by 3 bases, with 11 bases between them. CDR3 DNA: TGTGCCAGCTCACCGGACTGGAAGGACACTGAAGCTTTCTTT. Translating it yields CASSPDWKDTEAFF.

This clonotype appeared a few times. The chain employs TRBV13 and TRBJ2-1; TRBD2 might be the D (6 bases). CDR1 is PRHDT, CDR2 FYEKMQ, per germline (reference sequence). V lost 3 bases to trimming and J lost 7 bases, with 16 bases between them. The CDR3 sequence is 15 residues long. The CDR3 sequence is CASSFRDGGENEQFF. In DNA form, the CDR3 reads TGTGCCAGCAGCTTCCGGGACGGAGGGGAAAATGAGCAGTTCTTC. Full variable domain (remainder filled in from reference TRBV13 and TRBJ2-1): AAGVIQSPRHLIKEKRETATLKCYPIPRHDTVYWYQQGPGQDPQFLISFYEKMQSDKGSIPDRFSAQQFSDYHSELNMSSLELGDSALYFCASSFRDGGENEQFFGPGTRLTVL.

This clonotype was detected only a few times. This chain uses TRBV12-3 or TRBV12-4 with TRBJ2-1; tentatively, D is TRBD1 (5 bases). This CDR3 has 15 residues. Trimming cost V 1 base and J 0 bases, with 7 bases left between them. The CDR3 region has the DNA TGTGCCAGCAGTTTAGGGGGCGGCTCCTACAATGAGCAGTTCTTC. Protein: CASSLGGGSYNEQFF.

This clonotype was seen repeatedly, ten times or more. This chain connects TRBV6-2 or TRBV6-3 to TRBJ1-6, with a weak D call TRBD1 (5 bases). The CDR3 is 12 residues long. Germline loops: CDR1 MNHEY, CDR2 SVGEGT. Between the trimmed V and J ends, which lost 4 bases and 11 bases, there was a span of 9 bases. The CDR3 region has the DNA TGTGCCAGCAGTTTTCCCAGGGCACCCCTCCACTTT. This translates into CASSFPRAPLHF.

This clonotype was observed many times. V and J are TRBV20-1 and TRBJ1-1; 8 bases fit TRBD1. V dropped 4 bases and J dropped 1; count of bases not matched to a gene: 5. There are 14 residues in the CDR3. Germline CDR1 DFQATT, CDR2 SNEGSKA (reference sequence). In nucleotides, the CDR3 is TGCAGTGCTACGCAGGGGGCCCAGAACACTGAAGCTTTCTTT. It is translated as CSATQGAQNTEAFF.

This clonotype is medium-sized within its sample. The chain couples TRBV9 to TRBJ2-3; 8 bases are shared with TRBD2. V shed 3 bases, J shed 8 bases, and the junction held 14 bases outside the gene matches. This CDR3 has 16 residues. Germline-derived CDR1 and CDR2 are SGDLS and YYNGEE. The CDR3 DNA reads TGTGCCAGCAGCGATTTAGCGGGACCGCACACGGGTACGCAGTATTTT. Its protein product is CASSDLAGPHTGTQYF.

In DNA form, the CDR3 reads TGTGCCAGCAGCTCCCGGACAGGGAGATCCGGGGAGCTGTTTTTT. Amino acids: CASSSRTGRSGELFF. The J gene is TRBJ2-2, the V gene TRBV7-2, with 8 nucleotides matching TRBD1. The V gene's germline CDR1 is SGHTA and CDR2 FQGNSA. This CDR3 comprises 15 residues. The junction had 7 bases not matched to a gene; V was cut back by 4 bases and J by 6 bases.

This clonotype was counted ten times or more. The chain joins TRBV5-1 to TRBJ2-7; the match to TRBD1 covers 11 bases. The CDR3 has 15 amino acids. Looked up from germline, CDR1 is SGHRS and CDR2 is YFSETQ. V dropped 2 bases and J dropped 2; count of bases not matched to a gene: 3. Here the CDR3 DNA reads TGCGCCAGCAGCTTCGGACAGGGGGCCGCCTACGAGCAGTACTTC. This sequence encodes CASSFGQGAAYEQYF. Full variable domain (rest looked up from reference TRBV5-1 and TRBJ2-7): KAGVTQTPRYLIKTRGQQVTLSCSPISGHRSVSWYQQTPGQGLQFLFEYFSETQRNKGNFPGRFSGRQFSNSRSEMNVSTLELGDSALYLCASSFGQGAAYEQYFGPGTRLTVT.

This clonotype was counted between two and nine times. V is TRBV19 and J is TRBJ1-1; D is perhaps TRBD1 (6 bases). Trimming took off 3 bases at V and 1 base at J, with 9 bases between the two ends. This CDR3 has 14 residues. Germline CDR1 and CDR2: LNHDA and SQIVND (reference sequence). CDR3 loop: CASSIRDKNTEAFF. The CDR3 bases are TGTGCCAGTAGTATTAGGGACAAGAACACTGAAGCTTTCTTT.